The 21 T cell receptor beta chains reported below all come from one sample, sequenced in a study of CD8+ T cells in alopecia areata. Once RNA had been extracted, it was reverse transcribed into cDNA to act as the sequencing template. Measured with immunoSEQ multiplex PCR; TCRdb has only the in-frame clones, and not every one. The table lists roughly 190,000 clones, around 56% of them singletons, with less than 3.5% in the top ten. Described treatment: oral pan-JAK inhibitor, 5-10 mg twice daily. The specimen was CD4+ T cells sorted from blood, collected at week 4, from a patient treated with tofacitinib. These receptors were taken from a human donor with alopecia areata.

This clone was found once. The gene calls are TRBV30 and TRBJ2-7; TRBD1 agrees at 7 bases. The CDR3 has 14 residues. Trimming took 4 bases from V and 0 from J; bases not matched to a gene: 6. Germline assignment: CDR1 GTSNPN and CDR2 SVGIG (reference sequence). The CDR3 here is CAWNRGHSSYEQYF. The CDR3 DNA follows: TGTGCCTGGAACAGGGGACACAGCTCCTACGAGCAGTACTTC.

The chain combines TRBV4-2 with TRBJ1-6; a weak D match, TRBD1 (5 bases). The CDR3 length is 18 residues. Germline V gene sequence: CDR1 LGHNA, CDR2 YNFKEQ. V was pared by 0 bases and J by 6 bases, with 18 bases between. The CDR3, as DNA: TGTGCCAGCAGCCAAGATCTCCAGTCTTCAGGGAGTAATTCACCCCTCCACTTT. Its translation: CASSQDLQSSGSNSPLHF.

The V and J genes are TRBV30 and TRBJ2-1, with D hard to call. Trimming stripped 3 bases from V and 4 bases from J, with 10 bases between. Per the germline V gene, CDR1 is GTSNPN and CDR2 is SVGIG (reference sequence). The CDR3 runs 13 residues. The CDR3 loop reads CAWSSDGYNEQFF. The CDR3 DNA sequence: TGTGCCTGGAGCTCCGATGGGTACAATGAGCAGTTCTTC. Based on the CDR3 plus reference TRBV30 and TRBJ2-1, the full variable domain is SQTIHQWPATLVQPVGSPLSLECTVEGTSNPNLYWYRQAAGRGLQLLFYSVGIGQISSEVPQNLSASRPQDRQFILSSKKLLLSDSGFYLCAWSSDGYNEQFFGPGTRLTVL.

The chain links TRBV6-5 to TRBJ2-3; tentatively, D is TRBD2 (6 bases). Germline-derived CDR1 and CDR2 are MNHEY and SVGAGI. Trimming removed 6 bases from V and 5 bases from J, with 12 bases in between. The CDR3 is made up of 13 amino acids. The CDR3: CASSRLGEDTQYF. Here the CDR3 DNA reads TGTGCCAGCAGCCGACTAGGTGAAGATACGCAGTATTTT.

This rearrangement joins TRBV30 to TRBJ2-7; tentative D call: TRBD2 (5 bases). V was trimmed by 0 bases and J by 0 bases, leaving 27 bases between them. This CDR3 has 20 residues. Germline V lookup: CDR1 GTSNPN, CDR2 SVGIG (reference sequence). The CDR3 nucleotides are TGTGCCTGGAGTGTGATTTTAGTTACGGGCGGAGCGGCCTTCTCCTACGAGCAGTACTTC. This sequence encodes CAWSVILVTGGAAFSYEQYF. The whole variable domain, filled in from reference TRBV30 and TRBJ2-7, reads SQTIHQWPATLVQPVGSPLSLECTVEGTSNPNLYWYRQAAGRGLQLLFYSVGIGQISSEVPQNLSASRPQDRQFILSSKKLLLSDSGFYLCAWSVILVTGGAAFSYEQYFGPGTRLTVT.

A word on this clone: The sample carries other DNA sequences with the same CDR3. This rearrangement joins TRBV30 to TRBJ1-5; D ambiguous. This CDR3 contains 13 residues. CDR1 is GTSNPN and CDR2 is SVGIG in the germline V gene (reference sequence). Trimming took 0 bases from V and 0 from J, leaving 3 bases between them. CDR3 DNA: TGTGCCTGGAGTGTAGATAGCAATCAGCCCCAGCATTTT. Amino acid sequence: CAWSVDSNQPQHF.

This chain links TRBV29-1 with TRBJ2-7, with no clear D. CDR1 SQVTM and CDR2 ANQGSEA come from the germline V gene. The CDR3 consists of 13 residues. V was shortened by 0 bases and J by 3 bases, with 9 bases between the two germline ends. The CDR3 DNA sequence: TGCAGCGTTGAAGATCTGGCAGGCTACGAGCAGTACTTC. Amino acids: CSVEDLAGYEQYF.

The genes are TRBV7-2 and TRBJ1-5, with D hard to call. Germline loops: CDR1 SGHTA, CDR2 FQGNSA. This CDR3 has 14 amino acids. Trimming took 5 bases from V and 1 from J, leaving 9 bases between them. The CDR3 spells CASSLSISNQPQHF. CDR3 coding DNA: TGTGCCAGCAGCCTCAGTATCAGCAATCAGCCCCAGCATTTT.

V usage is TRBV29-1 and J usage is TRBJ1-2, with D hard to call. This CDR3 contains 14 residues. Germline V gene sequence: CDR1 SQVTM, CDR2 ANQGSEA. Trimming removed 4 bases at V and 2 bases at J, with 14 bases between. CDR3 coding DNA: TGCAGCGTTGTCGGCAGAGGACGAAACTATGGCTACACCTTC. It is translated as CSVVGRGRNYGYTF.

J is TRBJ1-4 and V is TRBV29-1; D uncertain. Germline-derived CDR1 and CDR2 are SQVTM and ANQGSEA. This CDR3 comprises 12 residues. The V and J ends lost 7 bases and 8 bases respectively, with 14 bases between them. The CDR3: CSGGLTTEKLFF. CDR3 sequence (DNA): TGCAGCGGCGGGCTCACGACCGAAAAACTGTTTTTT.

The V and J genes are TRBV30 and TRBJ2-3; D ambiguous. The CDR3 is 13 amino acids. V gave up 4 bases and J gave up 3 bases, with 11 bases separating them. The V gene's germline CDR1 is GTSNPN and CDR2 SVGIG (reference sequence). In DNA, the CDR3 is TGTGCCTGGATTTCCCTAGGAACAGATACGCAGTATTTT. Its protein product is CAWISLGTDTQYF.

Concerning this clone itself: At the DNA level, this CDR3 is encoded by other sequences in the same sample as well. This CDR3 reads CAWSPGANVLTF. The CDR3 DNA sequence: TGTGCCTGGAGTCCAGGGGCCAACGTCCTGACTTTC. The rearrangement links TRBV30 to TRBJ2-6; D not certain. The CDR3 is made up of 12 amino acids. CDR1 GTSNPN and CDR2 SVGIG come from the germline V gene (reference sequence). V was cut by 2 bases and J by 4 bases, with 3 bases left in between. Filled out from reference TRBV30 and TRBJ2-6, the complete variable domain reads SQTIHQWPATLVQPVGSPLSLECTVEGTSNPNLYWYRQAAGRGLQLLFYSVGIGQISSEVPQNLSASRPQDRQFILSSKKLLLSDSGFYLCAWSPGANVLTFGAGSRLTVL.

Here the CDR3 DNA reads TGTGCCAGCAGCTTTCAAGGTTCCTACGAGCAGTACTTC. As protein: CASSFQGSYEQYF. The chain has TRBV11-1 and TRBJ2-7; unclear D gene. From germline, CDR1 is SGHAT and CDR2 FQDESV (reference sequence). Trimming shortened V by 3 bases and J by 1 base, and 7 bases separated the two germline ends. The CDR3 extends over 13 amino acids.

The rearrangement joins TRBV18 to TRBJ1-2, with D possibly TRBD1 on 5 matching bases. The CDR3 has 13 residues. Trimming left V 4 bases short and J 1 base short, with 7 bases between. Germline CDR1 and CDR2: KGHSH and LQKENI. The CDR3 bases are TGTGCCAGCTCACTAGACAGTAACTATGGCTACACCTTC. It specifies CASSLDSNYGYTF.

The rearrangement links TRBV30 to TRBJ1-5, with D perhaps matching TRBD1 (5 bases). Looked up from germline, CDR1 is GTSNPN and CDR2 is SVGIG (reference sequence). With 5 bases removed from V and 2 bases from J, the gap between germline ends came to 10 bases. This CDR3 spans 13 amino acids. CDR3 sequence (DNA): TGTGCCTGGGCTCAGGGAGGCAATCAGCCCCAGCATTTT. It is translated as CAWAQGGNQPQHF. The full variable domain, with the rest looked up from reference TRBV30 and TRBJ1-5, is SQTIHQWPATLVQPVGSPLSLECTVEGTSNPNLYWYRQAAGRGLQLLFYSVGIGQISSEVPQNLSASRPQDRQFILSSKKLLLSDSGFYLCAWAQGGNQPQHFGDGTRLSIL.

This clone was detected only a few times. The chain recombines TRBV10-3 with TRBJ2-5, with a tentative D call TRBD2 (6 bases). V gave up 0 bases and J gave up 2 bases, with 10 bases separating them. The CDR3 extends over 15 amino acids. Looked up from germline, CDR1 is ENHRY and CDR2 is SYGVKD. CDR3: CAISESRDGQETQYF. The CDR3 nucleotides read TGTGCCATCAGTGAGTCGCGGGACGGACAAGAGACCCAGTACTTC.

The chain is built from TRBV4-1 and TRBJ1-1; a possible D gene is TRBD1 (6 bases). V dropped 0 bases and J dropped 5 bases, with 16 bases sitting between them. The CDR3 is 16 residues long. Germline CDR1 and CDR2: MGHRA and YSYEKL. As DNA, the CDR3 is TGCGCCAGCAGCCAAGAGTATCCCAGGGGAGGGACTGAAGCTTTCTTT. Protein product: CASSQEYPRGGTEAFF.

The J gene is TRBJ2-7, the V gene TRBV29-1, with a possible D match to TRBD1 (6 bases). Germline V gene sequence: CDR1 SQVTM, CDR2 ANQGSEA. The CDR3 runs to 14 residues. With 6 bases removed from V and 0 bases from J, the gap between germline ends came to 15 bases. This CDR3 is CSVKGHLTSYEQYF. The CDR3 region has the DNA TGCAGCGTAAAGGGACACCTCACCTCCTACGAGCAGTACTTC.

This clone was recorded once. The chain couples TRBV25-1 to TRBJ2-3; tentative D call: TRBD2 (6 bases). Germline lookup yields CDR1 MGHDK and CDR2 SYGVNS. Trimming pared 6 bases from V and 5 bases from J, leaving 15 bases between. The CDR3 consists of 14 residues. The CDR3 sequence: CASRGRRSKDTQYF. In DNA form, the CDR3 reads TGTGCCAGCAGGGGGAGGAGGTCGAAAGATACGCAGTATTTT.

This chain uses TRBV4-1 with TRBJ2-5; TRBD2 is a possible D gene (5 bases). Trimming left V 4 bases short and J 5 bases short, with 17 bases between. The germline gives CDR1 MGHRA, CDR2 YSYEKL. The CDR3 consists of 15 residues. The CDR3, as DNA: TGCGCCAGCAGCCGAGAGGGATTAAGCGTGGAGACCCAGTACTTC. Encoded protein: CASSREGLSVETQYF.

The chain is built from TRBV6-1 and TRBJ2-1; D tentatively fits TRBD1 or TRBD2 (5 bases each). This CDR3 has 12 amino acids. Germline V gene lookup returns CDR1 MNHNS and CDR2 SASEGT. With 6 bases removed from V and 7 bases from J, the gap between germline ends came to 10 bases. CDR3 coding DNA: TGTGCCAGCAGCGTGTGGGGGAATGAGCAGTTCTTC. Translating gives CASSVWGNEQFF.